These T cell receptor beta chains were read from a single sample in a study of blood T cell repertoires in COVID-19. TCRdb's copy holds only in-frame clones and misses some; the assay was immunoSEQ multiplex PCR. The sample holds 250,000 to 300,000 clones; about 87% are singletons and the top ten take 9.5% to 13%. The sequencing sample was made of peripheral blood. The receptors stem from a woman aged 70-85 years with COVID-19, enrolled during active disease. CDR3s include the opening cysteine and the closing phenylalanine or tryptophan. A D gene is named only where the DNA matches it firmly. Part of the rows lack a size; the others show once, few, many or a class for expanded clones.

v_call	clone_size	j_call	d_call	cdr3_aa	cdr3_nt
TRBV4-2	.	TRBJ2-5	.	CASSRAERQETQYF	TGTGCCAGCAGCCGTGCGGAACGGCAAGAGACCCAGTACTTC
TRBV28	.	TRBJ1-2	.	CASSPGEHYGYTF	TGTGCCAGCAGTCCAGGGGAGCACTATGGCTACACCTTC
TRBV7-3	once	TRBJ2-5	TRBD2	CASSLAGVAETQYF	TGTGCCAGCAGCTTAGCGGGAGTGGCGGAGACCCAGTACTTC
TRBV2	.	TRBJ1-6	.	CASNSRPAGLYSPLHF	TGTGCCAGTAACTCGCGGCCCGCAGGGTTGTATTCACCCCTCCACTTT
TRBV28	.	TRBJ1-5	.	CASSLSEMANQPQHF	TGTGCCAGCAGTTTATCGGAGATGGCAAATCAGCCCCAGCATTTT
TRBV9	few	TRBJ1-3	.	CASSVTDTRNTIYF	TGTGCCAGCAGCGTAACGGACACTAGAAACACCATATATTTT
TRBV7-2	.	TRBJ2-7	.	CASSFISGLPSSYEQYF	TGTGCCAGCAGCTTTATTTCCGGACTACCGAGCTCCTACGAGCAGTACTTC
TRBV6-5	.	TRBJ2-7	.	CASTTQGRDYEQYF	TGTGCCAGCACCACCCAGGGGAGGGACTACGAGCAGTACTTC
TRBV7-3	.	TRBJ1-1	.	CASSLIGNMNTEAFF	TGTGCCAGCAGCTTAATTGGCAATATGAACACTGAAGCTTTCTTT
TRBV19	.	TRBJ2-6	.	CASSRTRTEANVLTF	TGTGCCAGTAGTAGAACCCGGACAGAGGCCAACGTCCTGACTTTC
TRBV10-3	.	TRBJ2-2	TRBD2	CAIRFTGGTGELFF	TGTGCCATCAGATTCACGGGAGGAACCGGGGAGCTGTTTTTT
TRBV19	.	TRBJ1-1	.	CAAQGKENTEAFF	TGTGCCGCGCAGGGGAAAGAGAACACTGAAGCTTTCTTT
TRBV29-1	.	TRBJ2-6	.	CSVGLGAGANVLTF	TGCAGCGTTGGCCTCGGAGCTGGGGCCAACGTCCTGACTTTC
TRBV2	.	TRBJ1-5	.	CASTQGSSNQPQHF	TGTGCCAGCACCCAGGGGAGTAGCAATCAGCCCCAGCATTTT